Listed below are T cell receptor beta chains from one sample, sequenced in a study of vaccination and CD4 T cells after COVID-19. Their antigens remain unidentified. TCRdb re-called the PCR reads with MiXCR, one entry per CDR3 protein. The sample yields approximately 16,000 distinct CDR3 sequences, approximately 29% seen once. Sequenced: cultured CD4+ T cells from blood. These TCRs come from a human donor with COVID-19. Both conserved end residues are part of each CDR3. The D gene is left open where the match is weak. Clone sizes are given selectively: once, few, many, or a class where the clone is expanded.

cdr3_nt cdr3_aa j_call v_call d_call clone_size
TGTGCCACCAGTGAAGCCGGACAGGGCACAGATACGCAGTATTTT CATSEAGQGTDTQYF TRBJ2-3 TRBV24-1 TRBD1 medium-sized
TGCAGTGCTAGAGACAGAGATCCTGAAGCTTTCTTT CSARDRDPEAFF TRBJ1-1 TRBV20-1 . few
TGTGCCAGCGGCCTAGCTGGGAATGAGCAGTTCTTC CASGLAGNEQFF TRBJ2-1 TRBV6-4 . medium-sized
TGCAGTGCTATAGCGGGGGTCGTAAATACGCAGTATTTT CSAIAGVVNTQYF TRBJ2-3 TRBV20-1 TRBD2 few
TGTGCCAGCAGCGTAAACAGGGATCAGCCCCAGCATTTT CASSVNRDQPQHF TRBJ1-5 TRBV11-2 . few
TGTGCCAGCAGCCCCACTAGCGGGGGGTTCGGGGAGCTGTTTTTT CASSPTSGGFGELFF TRBJ2-2 TRBV7-9 TRBD2 few
TGTGCCAGCAGTACGGGACAGGGGGGGACTGAAGCTTTCTTT CASSTGQGGTEAFF TRBJ1-1 TRBV6-2/TRBV6-3 TRBD1 few
TGTGCCAGCAGTTTAGACAGGAGGAACACTGAAGCTTTCTTT CASSLDRRNTEAFF TRBJ1-1 TRBV12-3/TRBV12-4 . few
TGTGCCAGCAGTGTCCTTGGGCCCCAGCATTTT CASSVLGPQHF TRBJ1-5 TRBV6-1 . few
TGCAGTGCTAGAAGTGAGGCACAGAACACTGAAGCTTTCTTT CSARSEAQNTEAFF TRBJ1-1 TRBV20-1 . few
TGTGCCAGCAGTGGGACCCAAGAGACCCAGTACTTC CASSGTQETQYF TRBJ2-5 TRBV2 . .